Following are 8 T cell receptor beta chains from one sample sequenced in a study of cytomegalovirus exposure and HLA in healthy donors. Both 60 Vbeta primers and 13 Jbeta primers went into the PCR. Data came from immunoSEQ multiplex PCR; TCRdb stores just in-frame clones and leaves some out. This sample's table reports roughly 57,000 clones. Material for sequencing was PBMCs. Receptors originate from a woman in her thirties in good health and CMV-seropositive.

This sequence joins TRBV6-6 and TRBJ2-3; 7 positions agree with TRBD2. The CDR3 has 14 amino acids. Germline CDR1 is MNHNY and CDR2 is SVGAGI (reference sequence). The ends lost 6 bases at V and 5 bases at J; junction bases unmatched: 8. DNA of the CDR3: TGTGCCAGCAGCCACGGACTAGTGGGAGATACGCAGTATTTT. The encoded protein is CASSHGLVGDTQYF.

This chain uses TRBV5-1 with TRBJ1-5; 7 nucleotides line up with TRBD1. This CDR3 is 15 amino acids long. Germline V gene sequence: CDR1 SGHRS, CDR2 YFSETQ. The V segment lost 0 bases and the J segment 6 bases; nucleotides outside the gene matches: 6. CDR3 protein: CASSLDTGDGQPQHF. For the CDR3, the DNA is TGCGCCAGCAGCTTGGATACAGGGGATGGTCAGCCCCAGCATTTT.

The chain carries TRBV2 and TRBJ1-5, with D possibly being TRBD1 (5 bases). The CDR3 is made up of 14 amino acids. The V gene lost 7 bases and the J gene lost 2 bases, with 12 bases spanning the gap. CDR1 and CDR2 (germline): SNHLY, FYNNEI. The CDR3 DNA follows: TGTGCCAGCACCTATAGGGGTGGCAATCAGCCCCAGCATTTT. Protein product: CASTYRGGNQPQHF. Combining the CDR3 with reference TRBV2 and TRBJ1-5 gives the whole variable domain EPEVTQTPSHQVTQMGQEVILRCVPISNHLYFYWYRQILGQKVEFLVSFYNNEISEKSEIFDDQFSVERPDGSNFTLKIRSTKLEDSAMYFCASTYRGGNQPQHFGDGTRLSIL.

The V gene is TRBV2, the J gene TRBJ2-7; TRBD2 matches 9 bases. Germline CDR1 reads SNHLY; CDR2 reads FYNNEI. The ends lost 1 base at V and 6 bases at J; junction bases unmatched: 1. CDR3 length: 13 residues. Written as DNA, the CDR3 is TGTGCCAGCAGTGAAGGGCGGGAGGGCGAGCAGTACTTC. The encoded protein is CASSEGREGEQYF.

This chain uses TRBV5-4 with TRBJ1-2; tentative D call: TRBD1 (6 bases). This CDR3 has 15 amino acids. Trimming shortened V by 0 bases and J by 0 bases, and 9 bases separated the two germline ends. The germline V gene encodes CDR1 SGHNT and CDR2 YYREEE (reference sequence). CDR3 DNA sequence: TGTGCCAGCAGCTTGGTAGGGGGAACTAACTATGGCTACACCTTC. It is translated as CASSLVGGTNYGYTF.

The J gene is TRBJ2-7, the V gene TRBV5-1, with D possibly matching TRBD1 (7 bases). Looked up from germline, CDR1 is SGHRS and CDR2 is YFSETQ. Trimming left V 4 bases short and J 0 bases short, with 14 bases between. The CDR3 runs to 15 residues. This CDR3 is CASSRGTVDSYEQYF. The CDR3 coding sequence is TGCGCCAGCAGCCGGGGGACAGTCGACTCCTACGAGCAGTACTTC.

The DNA of the CDR3 is TGTGCCAGTAGTGTCGGGACTAGCGGGTGGTACGAGCAGTACTTC. Its protein is CASSVGTSGWYEQYF. The chain combines TRBV19 with TRBJ2-7, with 12 bases matching TRBD2. With 5 bases clipped from V and 4 bases from J, the junction kept 6 bases outside the gene matches. The V gene's germline CDR1 is LNHDA and CDR2 SQIVND (reference sequence). The CDR3 consists of 15 residues.

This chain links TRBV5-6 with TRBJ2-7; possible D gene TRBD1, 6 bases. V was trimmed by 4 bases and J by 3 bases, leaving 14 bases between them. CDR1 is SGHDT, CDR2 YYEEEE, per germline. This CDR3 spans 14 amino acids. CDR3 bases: TGTGCCAGCAGCCCGCTCACAGGGAGCTACGAGCAGTACTTC. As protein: CASSPLTGSYEQYF.